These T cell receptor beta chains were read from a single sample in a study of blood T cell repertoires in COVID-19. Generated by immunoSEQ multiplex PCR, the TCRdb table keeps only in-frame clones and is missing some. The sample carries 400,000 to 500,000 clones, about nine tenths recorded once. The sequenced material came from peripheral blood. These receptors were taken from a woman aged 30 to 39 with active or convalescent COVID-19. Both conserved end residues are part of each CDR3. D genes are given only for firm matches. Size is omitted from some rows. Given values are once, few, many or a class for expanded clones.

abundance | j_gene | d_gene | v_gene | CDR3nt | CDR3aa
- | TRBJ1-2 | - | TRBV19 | TGTGCCAGTAGTATAGTCCCCCCGACTCCCGCGGAGGGCTACACCTTC | CASSIVPPTPAEGYTF
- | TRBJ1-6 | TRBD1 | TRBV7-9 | TGTGCCAGCAGCCCGAGGGGGGACAGCCACTGGGCCCTCCACTTT | CASSPRGDSHWALHF
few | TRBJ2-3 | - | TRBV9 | TGTGCCAGCAGCGTAGTTTACGCGGAAAGTACAGATACGCAGTATTTT | CASSVVYAESTDTQYF
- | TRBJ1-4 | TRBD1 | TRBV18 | TGTGCCAGCTCACCTTTAACCAGGACAGGGATGGGTGAAAAACTGTTTTTT | CASSPLTRTGMGEKLFF
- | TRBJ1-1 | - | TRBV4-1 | TGCGCCAGCAGCCAACCTCAGGGGTTATTCACTGAAGCTTTCTTT | CASSQPQGLFTEAFF
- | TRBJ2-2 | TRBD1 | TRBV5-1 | TGCGCCAGCAACCACCTACAGGGGGCCGGCGGGGAGCTGTTTTTT | CASNHLQGAGGELFF
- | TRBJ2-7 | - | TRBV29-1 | TGCAGCGTTGAAGATCAGTTGGACGAGCAGTACTTC | CSVEDQLDEQYF
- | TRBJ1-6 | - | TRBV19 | TGTGCCAGTAAGGAAGAGGTGTTCTATAATTCACCCCTCCACTTT | CASKEEVFYNSPLHF
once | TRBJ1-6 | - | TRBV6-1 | TGTGCCAGCAGTGAATCAGTGGGCAGGTTTGATTCACCCCTCCACTTT | CASSESVGRFDSPLHF
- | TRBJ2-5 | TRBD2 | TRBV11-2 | TGTGCCAGCAGGGGACTAGCGGGGGGGTTCGGAGAGACCCAGTACTTC | CASRGLAGGFGETQYF
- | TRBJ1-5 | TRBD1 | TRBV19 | TGTGCCAGTAGCGACAGGGGGCTTCAGCCCCAGCATTTT | CASSDRGLQPQHF
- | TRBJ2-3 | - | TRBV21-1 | TGTGCCAGCAGCCCCGGGGGGACTAGCGGGGGGCCGAGCACAGATACGCAGTATTTT | CASSPGGTSGGPSTDTQYF
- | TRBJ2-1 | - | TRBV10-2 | TGCGCCAGCAGCACCGGGAGCGCCCTCAATGAGCAGTTCTTC | CASSTGSALNEQFF
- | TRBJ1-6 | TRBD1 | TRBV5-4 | TGTGCCAGCAGTCTCGGGACAGGGGTATTCTTTGTCAATTCACCCCTCCACTTT | CASSLGTGVFFVNSPLHF
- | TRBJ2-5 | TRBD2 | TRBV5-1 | TGCGCCAGCAGCTTGGCGGCTAGCGGGGGGCAAGAGACCCAGTACTTC | CASSLAASGGQETQYF
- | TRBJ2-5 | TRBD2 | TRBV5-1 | TGCGCCAGCAGCCCGGGACTAGCGGAAGAGACCCAGTACTTC | CASSPGLAEETQYF
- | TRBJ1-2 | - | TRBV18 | TGTGCCAGCTCCCCTCCCGGACAGTATGGCTACACCTTC | CASSPPGQYGYTF
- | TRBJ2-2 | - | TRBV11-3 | TGTGCCAGCAGCTTGGAGGGCGGGGAGCTGTTTTTT | CASSLEGGELFF
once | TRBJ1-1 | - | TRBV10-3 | TGTGCCATCAGTGAGTCGGGACACCGGAACACTGAAGCTTTCTTT | CAISESGHRNTEAFF
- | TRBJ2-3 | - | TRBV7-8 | TGTGCCAGCAGCTTAGTTGTGACTAGTGTTATTACAGATACGCAGTATTTT | CASSLVVTSVITDTQYF
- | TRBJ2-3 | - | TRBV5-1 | TGCGCCAGCAGCCCAAACGGTGTGGGCACAGATACGCAGTATTTT | CASSPNGVGTDTQYF
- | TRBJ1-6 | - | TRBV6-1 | TGTGCCAGCAGTGAAGTGGGCTCACCCCTCCACTTT | CASSEVGSPLHF
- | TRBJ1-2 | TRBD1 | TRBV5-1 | TGCGCCAGCAGCCGGCGGACAGGGGGAGATAACTATGGCTACACCTTC | CASSRRTGGDNYGYTF
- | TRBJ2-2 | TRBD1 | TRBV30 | TGTGCCTGGAGTGCGGACAGGGGAGTCACCGGGGAGCTGTTTTTT | CAWSADRGVTGELFF
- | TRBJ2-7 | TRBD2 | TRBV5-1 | TGCGCCAGCAGCAAGGGACTAGCTACCTACGAGCAGTACTTC | CASSKGLATYEQYF
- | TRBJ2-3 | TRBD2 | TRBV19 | TGTGCCAGTAGTATCCCGGGCCTAGCGGGACCAGATACGCAGTATTTT | CASSIPGLAGPDTQYF
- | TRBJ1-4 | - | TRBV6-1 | TGTGCCAGCAGTGAAGCGACAGGCGGAAGTGAAAAACTGTTTTTT | CASSEATGGSEKLFF
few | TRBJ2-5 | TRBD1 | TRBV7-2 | TGTGCCAGCAGCCGCCAGACAGGGATGGAGACCCAGTACTTC | CASSRQTGMETQYF
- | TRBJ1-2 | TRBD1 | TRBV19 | TGTGCCAGTAGGGTACAGGGGTCCGCTCCCTATGGCTACACCTTC | CASRVQGSAPYGYTF
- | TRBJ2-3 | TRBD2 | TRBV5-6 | TGTGCCAGCAGCTATAGCGGGAGGGACACAGATACGCAGTATTTT | CASSYSGRDTDTQYF
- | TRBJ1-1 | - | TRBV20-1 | TGCAGTGTTAATCCCACTGAAGCTTTCTTT | CSVNPTEAFF
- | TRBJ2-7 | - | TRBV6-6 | TGTGCCAGCAGCCCGCGCTCCTACGAGCAGTACTTC | CASSPRSYEQYF
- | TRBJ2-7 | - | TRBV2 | TGTGCCAGCAGTGACCCACACAGTACCTCCTACGAGCAGTACTTC | CASSDPHSTSYEQYF
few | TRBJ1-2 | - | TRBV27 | TGTGCCAGCAGTTTATCAGCCGTCTATGGCTACACCTTC | CASSLSAVYGYTF